The 13 T cell receptor beta chains listed next were all sequenced from one sample in a study of blood T cell repertoires in COVID-19. Data came from immunoSEQ multiplex PCR; TCRdb stores just in-frame clones and leaves some out. The table shows 85,000 or so clones, with around 81% occurring only once. The sample taken for sequencing was peripheral blood. Receptor source: an elderly man with acute or convalescent COVID-19.

The chain links TRBV5-8 to TRBJ1-2; 12 bases match TRBD1. Losses at the gene ends were 2 bases for V and 8 bases for J; bases not matched to a gene: 10. Germline V CDR1 and CDR2: SGHTS, YDEGEE. CDR3 size: 16 residues. This CDR3 reads CASSFPRRDRGLGYTF. CDR3 coding DNA: TGTGCCAGCAGCTTCCCCCGCCGGGACAGGGGGCTCGGCTACACCTTC. Complete variable domain (other parts from reference TRBV5-8 and TRBJ1-2): EAGVTQSPTHLIKTRGQQATLRCSPISGHTSVYWYQQALGLGLQFLLWYDEGEERNRGNFPPRFSGRQFPNYSSELNVNALELEDSALYLCASSFPRRDRGLGYTFGSGTRLTVV.

In its sample, this clone was seen a few times. The chain is built from TRBV7-9 and TRBJ2-5, with a possible D match to TRBD1 (6 bases). The germline V gene has CDR1 SEHNR and CDR2 FQNEAQ (reference sequence). The ends were cut back, 5 bases at V and 1 base at J, with 17 bases in the middle. CDR3 length equals 16 residues. CDR3 coding DNA: TGTGCCAGCAGCCTAAACGGCTGGGGGCGCCAAGAGACCCAGTACTTC. It yields the protein CASSLNGWGRQETQYF.

The chain joins TRBV11-1 to TRBJ2-5; 8 nucleotides line up with TRBD2. J gave up 3 bases and V 4 bases, and 10 bases lay outside the gene matches. This CDR3 contains 16 residues. Germline V gene sequence: CDR1 SGHAT, CDR2 FQDESV (reference sequence). The CDR3 bases are TGTGCCAGCAGCTGGGGGGATAGCGGGAAGGAAGAGACCCAGTACTTC. Translating gives CASSWGDSGKEETQYF. The whole variable domain, remainder taken from reference TRBV11-1 and TRBJ2-5, is EAEVAQSPRYKITEKSQAVAFWCDPISGHATLYWYRQILGQGPELLVQFQDESVVDDSQLPKDRFSAERLKGVDSTLKIQPAELGDSAMYLCASSWGDSGKEETQYFGPGTRLLVL.

The chain carries TRBV7-6 and TRBJ2-2, with 7 bases aligning to TRBD1. Per germline, CDR1 SGHVS and CDR2 FNYEAQ. J lost 7 bases, V lost 5 bases, and 10 bases had no gene match. This CDR3 has 15 amino acids. The CDR3 loop reads CASSLNWDSLGELFF. CDR3 coding DNA: TGTGCCAGCAGCCTAAACTGGGACAGCCTCGGGGAGCTGTTTTTT.

This sequence joins TRBV4-3 and TRBJ2-4; 7 bases fit TRBD1. The CDR3 runs 18 residues. Germline V gene sequence: CDR1 LGHNA, CDR2 YSLEER. With 0 bases clipped from V and 0 bases from J, the junction kept 8 bases outside the gene matches. The CDR3 coding sequence is TGCGCCAGCAGCCAAGACACAGGGGACGTATTAGCCAAAAACATTCAGTACTTC. This translates into CASSQDTGDVLAKNIQYF.

The V gene is TRBV29-1, the J gene TRBJ2-7; 7 bases agree with TRBD1. The germline V gene encodes CDR1 SQVTM and CDR2 ANQGSEA. The CDR3 runs 11 residues. Germline trimming cut 7 bases from V and 4 bases from J; bases unmatched to any gene: 4. CDR3 DNA: TGCAGCGCCGGGACAGCGTACGAGCAGTACTTC. As protein: CSAGTAYEQYF.

The chain is built from TRBV30 and TRBJ2-1; 8 bases map to TRBD2. The CDR3 spans 15 residues. Germline V gene sequence: CDR1 GTSNPN, CDR2 SVGIG (reference sequence). Trimming at V came to 2 bases and at J to 5 bases, leaving 8 bases not matched to a gene. In nucleotides, the CDR3 is TGTGCCTGGAGTCCTCGGGGGGGGCGGCACAATGAGCAGTTCTTC. Translated: CAWSPRGGRHNEQFF.

The gene calls are TRBV18 and TRBJ2-3, with D perhaps TRBD1 (5 bases). The CDR3 runs 13 residues. V lost 4 bases and J lost 3, with 8 bases in between. Germline CDR1 KGHSH, CDR2 LQKENI. The CDR3 DNA sequence: TGTGCCAGCTCACTTGACAGTACAGATACGCAGTATTTT. It encodes CASSLDSTDTQYF.

The CDR3 region has the DNA TGTGCCATCCAGGACAGGGCGGGCACAGATACGCAGTATTTT. This gives the protein CAIQDRAGTDTQYF. The rearrangement links TRBV10-3 to TRBJ2-3, with 8 bases identical to TRBD1. This CDR3 is built from 14 residues. Germline V lookup: CDR1 ENHRY, CDR2 SYGVKD. The V gene end was trimmed by 8 bases and the J gene end by 1 base; junction bases not matched to a gene: 5.

This clone was found a few times. The chain couples TRBV7-9 to TRBJ2-7; 10 bases line up with TRBD1. The CDR3 spans 17 residues. V lost 5 bases to trimming and J lost 0 bases; unmatched junction nucleotides: 10. The V gene's germline CDR1 is SEHNR and CDR2 FQNEAQ (reference sequence). This CDR3 reads CASSRRADRGSSYEQYF. In DNA form, the CDR3 reads TGTGCCAGCAGCCGTAGAGCGGACAGGGGGTCCTCCTACGAGCAGTACTTC.

This chain connects TRBV28 to TRBJ1-2; 9 nucleotides line up with TRBD1. The CDR3 spans 14 residues. V was clipped by 6 bases and J by 7 bases; unmatched bases: 9. CDR1 is MDHEN, CDR2 SYDVKM, per germline. The CDR3 sequence: CASRPGTGSLGYTF. The CDR3 bases are TGTGCCAGCAGGCCCGGGACAGGGAGTCTTGGCTACACCTTC.

V gene TRBV11-2 combines with J gene TRBJ2-5; 8 bases are a match to TRBD1. Per germline, CDR1 SGHAT and CDR2 FQNNGV. V lost 5 bases and J lost 1; bases outside the gene matches: 12. The length of the CDR3 is 17 residues. The CDR3 DNA reads as TGTGCCAGCAGCCAGGGGGCCAGGGGGCCCCTCCAAGAGACCCAGTACTTC. Translation gives CASSQGARGPLQETQYF.

The gene calls are TRBV28 and TRBJ2-2; D is possibly TRBD2 (5 bases). This CDR3 contains 15 residues. With 5 bases removed from V and 1 base from J, the gap between germline ends came to 11 bases. Germline V gene sequence: CDR1 MDHEN, CDR2 SYDVKM. Here the CDR3 reads CASSSFAGNTGELFF. The CDR3 DNA follows: TGTGCCAGCAGTAGCTTCGCGGGGAACACCGGGGAGCTGTTTTTT.